Listed here are 30 T cell receptor beta chains from one sample, sequenced in a study of blood T cell repertoires in COVID-19 (dated by TCRdb to about 2020). Library prep was done by the immunoSEQ multiplex PCR assay. TCRdb obtained this table from immuneACCESS and retained in-frame rearrangements with V and J assigned. These tables miss some clones; where compared with another copy, unresolved V genes account for less than half of the shortfall, and the remainder is unexplained. A total of more than 300,000 clones appear in this sample, 88% of them only once. Together, the top ten hold around 1.2% of the sample. Sample: PBMCs or T cells enriched from blood (not recorded which). These receptors came from a woman between 18 and 29 years old who had recovered from COVID-19.

V gene TRBV2 combines with J gene TRBJ1-2, with D uncertain. This CDR3 contains 13 residues. Trimming took off 8 bases at V and 3 bases at J, with 13 bases between the two ends. Germline V gene lookup returns CDR1 SNHLY and CDR2 FYNNEI. CDR3 nucleotide sequence: TGTGCCAGCCGAGGAGGGCCGGACTATGGCTACACCTTC. Amino acids: CASRGGPDYGYTF.

This chain joins TRBV25-1 and TRBJ2-7; D is uncertain. V shed 3 bases and J shed 4 bases, with 22 bases lying between them. Germline loops: CDR1 MGHDK, CDR2 SYGVNS. CDR3 length equals 17 residues. CDR3 nucleotide sequence: TGTGCCAGCAGTGAGGAACTACGACCCCTAGGTGGTTACGAGCAGTACTTC. It yields the protein CASSEELRPLGGYEQYF.

The genes are TRBV13 and TRBJ1-2; TRBD1 agrees at 10 bases. The CDR3 is 17 amino acids. Germline values: CDR1 PRHDT, CDR2 FYEKMQ (reference sequence). The trim removed 2 bases at V and 6 bases at J, leaving 12 bases unmatched. For the CDR3, the DNA is TGTGCCAGCAGCTTACGGGACAGGGGTAGTGAAACAGATGGCTACACCTTC. Translating gives CASSLRDRGSETDGYTF.

The V gene is TRBV6-5, the J gene TRBJ1-4, with a weak D call TRBD1 (6 bases). The CDR3 loop spans 14 amino acids. The germline V gene has CDR1 MNHEY and CDR2 SVGAGI. The ends were cut back, 6 bases at V and 4 bases at J, with 12 bases in the middle. CDR3 residues: CASSLDRINEKLFF. The CDR3 region has the DNA TGTGCCAGCAGCCTCGACAGGATTAATGAAAAACTGTTTTTT.

This chain joins TRBV9 and TRBJ1-1; no definite D call. V shed 3 bases and J shed 4 bases, with 13 bases lying between them. The CDR3 is 14 amino acids. In germline, CDR1 is SGDLS, CDR2 YYNGEE. CDR3 DNA sequence: TGTGCCAGCAGCGCCGTAGATGGGCCCACTGAAGCTTTCTTT. This gives the protein CASSAVDGPTEAFF.

The V call is TRBV11-2, the J call TRBJ1-4; no definite D call. The CDR3 loop spans 15 amino acids. Looked up from germline, CDR1 is SGHAT and CDR2 is FQNNGV. Trimming cost V 6 bases and J 3 bases, with 14 bases left between them. CDR3 sequence: CASRRNRGPNEKLFF. For the CDR3, the DNA is TGTGCCAGCAGGAGAAACCGGGGTCCTAATGAAAAACTGTTTTTT.

V and J are TRBV7-9 and TRBJ2-5; D is unresolved. This CDR3 region has 14 residues. With 7 bases removed from V and 5 bases from J, the gap between germline ends came to 17 bases. Germline loops: CDR1 SEHNR, CDR2 FQNEAQ (reference sequence). The CDR3 spells CASTPTPGGETQYF. The CDR3 DNA reads as TGTGCCAGCACCCCCACTCCAGGTGGGGAGACCCAGTACTTC.

The V and J genes are TRBV19 and TRBJ1-2; D might be TRBD1 (6 bases). The germline gives CDR1 LNHDA, CDR2 SQIVND (reference sequence). CDR3 length: 14 amino acids. Trimming took 2 bases from V and 3 from J, leaving 10 bases between them. CDR3 loop: CASSISAGDYGYTF. CDR3 DNA: TGTGCCAGTAGTATATCGGCAGGGGACTATGGCTACACCTTC.

V gene TRBV5-6 combines with J gene TRBJ2-2, with 8 bases lining up with TRBD1. Germline loops: CDR1 SGHDT, CDR2 YYEEEE. The V gene end was trimmed by 3 bases and the J gene end by 4 bases; junction bases not matched to a gene: 5. There are 15 residues in the CDR3. The CDR3 protein is CASSSGTGGTGELFF. In DNA form, the CDR3 reads TGTGCCAGCAGCTCCGGGACAGGAGGCACCGGGGAGCTGTTTTTT.

The chain is built from TRBV19 and TRBJ1-2; TRBD1 is a possible D gene (5 bases). This CDR3 comprises 13 residues. Trimming removed 3 bases from V and 3 bases from J, with 8 bases in between. The germline CDR1 and CDR2 sequences are LNHDA and SQIVND (reference sequence). The CDR3: CASSMQGYYGYTF. In nucleotides, the CDR3 is TGTGCCAGTAGTATGCAGGGTTACTATGGCTACACCTTC.

The chain uses TRBV28 and TRBJ1-2, with D possibly matching TRBD1 (5 bases). Germline CDR1 reads MDHEN; CDR2 reads SYDVKM. Trimming cost V 7 bases and J 4 bases, with 13 bases left between them. The CDR3 loop spans 13 amino acids. CDR3 bases: TGTGCCAGCAACGGGGGATCCCGCTATGGCTACACCTTC. Translating it yields CASNGGSRYGYTF.

The V call is TRBV2, the J call TRBJ2-7; D might be TRBD2 (5 bases). The germline V gene encodes CDR1 SNHLY and CDR2 FYNNEI. The CDR3 sequence is 13 residues long. The V gene lost 8 bases and the J gene lost 7 bases, with 18 bases spanning the gap. CDR3 in DNA: TGTGCCAGCGGACGGACCTGGACGGGGGAGCAGTACTTC. It yields the protein CASGRTWTGEQYF.

J is TRBJ1-3 and V is TRBV7-8; TRBD1 agrees at 9 bases. This CDR3 spans 16 amino acids. Germline loops: CDR1 SGHVS, CDR2 FQNEAQ. The V gene end was trimmed by 6 bases and the J gene end by 2 bases; junction bases not matched to a gene: 8. The CDR3 sequence is CASRKGGQGPGNTIYF. The CDR3 DNA follows: TGTGCCAGCAGAAAAGGGGGACAGGGTCCTGGAAACACCATATATTTT.

V gene TRBV4-1 combines with J gene TRBJ1-5, with D maybe TRBD1 (5 bases). Trimming removed 1 base at V and 3 bases at J, with 13 bases between. CDR1 is MGHRA, CDR2 YSYEKL, per germline. CDR3 length: 16 residues. The CDR3 DNA is TGCGCCAGCAGCCAAGGGAAGGCAGGGAACAATCAGCCCCAGCATTTT. Encoded protein: CASSQGKAGNNQPQHF.

This chain joins TRBV9 and TRBJ2-2; tentatively, D is TRBD1 (6 bases). The CDR3 has 14 residues. Trimming stripped 0 bases from V and 4 bases from J, with 7 bases between. Germline-derived CDR1 and CDR2 are SGDLS and YYNGEE. The CDR3 bases are TGTGCCAGCAGCGTAGGGGGGCCCACCGGGGAGCTGTTTTTT. It encodes CASSVGGPTGELFF.

V is TRBV7-8 and J is TRBJ1-1, with D possibly being TRBD1 (6 bases). V shed 5 bases and J shed 0 bases, with 7 bases lying between them. The germline gives CDR1 SGHVS, CDR2 FQNEAQ. The length of the CDR3 is 13 residues. CDR3 region: CASSGDMNTEAFF. In DNA form, the CDR3 reads TGTGCCAGCAGCGGGGACATGAACACTGAAGCTTTCTTT.

The CDR3 spells CSVGQGRTEAFF. The CDR3 DNA reads TGCAGCGTTGGACAGGGGCGGACTGAAGCTTTCTTT. V is TRBV29-1 and J is TRBJ1-1, with 8 bases lining up with TRBD1. The germline gives CDR1 SQVTM, CDR2 ANQGSEA. This CDR3 spans 12 amino acids. After removal of 4 bases from V and 5 bases from J, the junction contained 3 bases not matched to a gene.

CDR3 residues: CSVAPDVYEQYF. CDR3 in DNA: TGCAGCGTTGCGCCAGATGTCTACGAGCAGTACTTC. V gene TRBV29-1 combines with J gene TRBJ2-7; D is ambiguous. Germline V gene data show CDR1 as SQVTM and CDR2 as ANQGSEA. This CDR3 comprises 12 residues. Trimming removed 4 bases from V and 3 bases from J, with 10 bases in between.

This clone was seen only a few times. The V gene is TRBV5-1, the J gene TRBJ2-7; 7 bases line up with TRBD2. The CDR3 runs 14 residues. Germline CDR1 and CDR2: SGHRS and YFSETQ. Losses at the gene ends were 2 bases for V and 7 bases for J; bases not matched to a gene: 9. This CDR3 is CASSFLEDGREQYF. The CDR3 bases are TGCGCCAGCAGCTTCCTGGAGGACGGGAGGGAGCAGTACTTC.

The chain combines TRBV10-3 with TRBJ2-3, with D maybe TRBD1 (6 bases). The germline gives CDR1 ENHRY, CDR2 SYGVKD. Trimming removed 2 bases at V and 2 bases at J, with 11 bases between. The CDR3 runs 15 residues. The CDR3 DNA reads as TGTGCCATCAGTGAGGGGCAGGGGAACACAGATACGCAGTATTTT. This translates into CAISEGQGNTDTQYF.

J is TRBJ1-2 and V is TRBV9, with TRBD1 as a possible D gene (5 bases). The V gene lost 0 bases and the J gene lost 2 bases, with 14 bases spanning the gap. The CDR3 covers 16 residues. The germline V gene encodes CDR1 SGDLS and CDR2 YYNGEE. In nucleotides, the CDR3 is TGTGCCAGCAGCGTAGATCCCAGGGTTGAGAACTATGGCTACACCTTC. Amino acids: CASSVDPRVENYGYTF.

The rearrangement joins TRBV5-6 to TRBJ1-2; D gene unclear. The CDR3 extends over 15 amino acids. With 2 bases removed from V and 6 bases from J, the gap between germline ends came to 17 bases. CDR1 and CDR2 (germline): SGHDT, YYEEEE. DNA of the CDR3: TGTGCCAGCAGCTTCTCGTCGGCAGGTGTGGATGGCTACACCTTC. Translated, it gives CASSFSSAGVDGYTF.

J is TRBJ1-1 and V is TRBV19, with 7 bases matching TRBD1. V lost 3 bases to trimming and J lost 4 bases; unmatched junction nucleotides: 5. The CDR3 length is 14 residues. Germline V lookup: CDR1 LNHDA, CDR2 SQIVND (reference sequence). In nucleotides, the CDR3 is TGTGCCAGTAGTATTCAGGGGGGAAGCACTGAAGCTTTCTTT. This translates into CASSIQGGSTEAFF. Full variable domain (remainder filled in from reference TRBV19 and TRBJ1-1): DGGITQSPKYLFRKEGQNVTLSCEQNLNHDAMYWYRQDPGQGLRLIYYSQIVNDFQKGDIAEGYSVSREKKESFPLTVTSAQKNPTAFYLCASSIQGGSTEAFFGQGTRLTVV.

This chain uses TRBV19 with TRBJ1-2, with D tentatively TRBD1 (5 bases). Trimming shortened V by 1 base and J by 2 bases, and 11 bases separated the two germline ends. The germline gives CDR1 LNHDA, CDR2 SQIVND (reference sequence). The CDR3 totals 15 residues. The CDR3 loop reads CASSIVIGANYGYTF. CDR3 DNA sequence: TGTGCCAGTAGTATAGTGATAGGGGCGAACTATGGCTACACCTTC.

J is TRBJ2-1 and V is TRBV19, with TRBD2 as a possible D gene (5 bases). This CDR3 region has 16 residues. The V end was cut by 4 bases, the J end by 3 bases, with 16 bases between. CDR1 and CDR2 from the germline V gene are LNHDA and SQIVND (reference sequence). The DNA of the CDR3 is TGTGCCAGTAGTAAGCCGCCGGCAGGAGGCTACAATGAGCAGTTCTTC. This translates into CASSKPPAGGYNEQFF. The whole variable domain, filled in from reference TRBV19 and TRBJ2-1, reads DGGITQSPKYLFRKEGQNVTLSCEQNLNHDAMYWYRQDPGQGLRLIYYSQIVNDFQKGDIAEGYSVSREKKESFPLTVTSAQKNPTAFYLCASSKPPAGGYNEQFFGPGTRLTVL.

This chain links TRBV4-1 with TRBJ1-5; D unclear. Germline V CDR1 and CDR2: MGHRA, YSYEKL. The V and J ends lost 1 base and 0 bases respectively, with 10 bases between them. This CDR3 has 16 amino acids. The CDR3, as DNA: TGCGCCAGCAGCCAAGGTGCTTACATTAGCAATCAGCCCCAGCATTTT. Protein sequence: CASSQGAYISNQPQHF.

This sequence joins TRBV2 and TRBJ1-2; D uncertain. CDR1 is SNHLY and CDR2 is FYNNEI in the germline V gene. The CDR3 length is 16 residues. Trimming removed 6 bases at V and 6 bases at J, with 23 bases between. CDR3 loop: CASRPMAHLALDGYTF. CDR3 coding DNA: TGTGCCAGCAGGCCAATGGCTCATTTGGCCTTGGATGGCTACACCTTC.

This clone was seen just once. The V call is TRBV6-5, the J call TRBJ2-1, with 7 bases aligning to TRBD1. V lost 0 bases, J lost 9 bases, and 11 bases stayed unmatched. The CDR3 covers 16 residues. CDR1 is MNHEY and CDR2 is SVGAGI in the germline V gene. CDR3 sequence (DNA): TGTGCCAGCAGTTACTCCTTTTCTAACAGGGGCGCTGAGCAGTTCTTC. As protein: CASSYSFSNRGAEQFF.

J is TRBJ2-7 and V is TRBV11-2; D possibly corresponds to TRBD2 (5 bases). This CDR3 comprises 18 residues. V lost 1 base and J 3 bases, leaving 22 bases between the germline ends. The germline gives CDR1 SGHAT, CDR2 FQNNGV. The CDR3 coding sequence is TGTGCCAGCAGCTTAGTCCGGCCGAGGGCCAACTCCTACTACGAGCAGTACTTC. This translates into CASSLVRPRANSYYEQYF.

The chain combines TRBV11-2 with TRBJ2-1, with TRBD2 as a possible D gene (5 bases). This CDR3 is built from 16 residues. Germline-derived CDR1 and CDR2 are SGHAT and FQNNGV. The ends were cut back, 2 bases at V and 8 bases at J, with 19 bases in the middle. Written as DNA, the CDR3 is TGTGCCAGCAGCTTATCTACGGTTCTTCGGGAAGATGAGCAGTTCTTC. Its protein is CASSLSTVLREDEQFF.